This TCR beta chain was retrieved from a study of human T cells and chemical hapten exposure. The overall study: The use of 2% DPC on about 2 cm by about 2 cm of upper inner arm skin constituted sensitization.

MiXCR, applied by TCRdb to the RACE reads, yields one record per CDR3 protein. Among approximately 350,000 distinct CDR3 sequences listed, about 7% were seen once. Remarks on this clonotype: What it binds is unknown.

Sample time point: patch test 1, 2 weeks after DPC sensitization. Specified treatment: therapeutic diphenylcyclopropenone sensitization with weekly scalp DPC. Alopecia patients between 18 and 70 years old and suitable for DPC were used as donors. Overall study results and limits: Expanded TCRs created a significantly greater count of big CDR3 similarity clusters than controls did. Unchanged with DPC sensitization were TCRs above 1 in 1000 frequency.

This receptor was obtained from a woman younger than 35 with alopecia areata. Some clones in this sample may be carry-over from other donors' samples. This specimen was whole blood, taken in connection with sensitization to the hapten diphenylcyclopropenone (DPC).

The DNA of the CDR3 is TGTGCCAGCGACCATAAGCTCCAAGGGTTTCAAGAGACCCAGTACTTC. Its protein is CASDHKLQGFQETQYF. The chain recombines TRBV21-1 with TRBJ2-5. TRBV21-1 is classified as a pseudogene. The CDR3 length is 16 residues.